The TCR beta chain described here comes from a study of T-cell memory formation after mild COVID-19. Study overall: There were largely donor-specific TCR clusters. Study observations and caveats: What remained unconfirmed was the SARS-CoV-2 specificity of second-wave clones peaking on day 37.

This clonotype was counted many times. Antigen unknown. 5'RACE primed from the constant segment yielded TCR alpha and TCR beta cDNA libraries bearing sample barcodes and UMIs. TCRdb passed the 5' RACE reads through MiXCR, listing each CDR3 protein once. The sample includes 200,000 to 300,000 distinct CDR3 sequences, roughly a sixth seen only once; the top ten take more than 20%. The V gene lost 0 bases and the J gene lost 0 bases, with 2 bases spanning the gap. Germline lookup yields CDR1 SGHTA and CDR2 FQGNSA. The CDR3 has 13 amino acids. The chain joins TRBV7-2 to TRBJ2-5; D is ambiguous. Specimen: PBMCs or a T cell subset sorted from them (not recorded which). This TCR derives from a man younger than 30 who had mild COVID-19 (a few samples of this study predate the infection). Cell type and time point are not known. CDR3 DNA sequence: TGTGCCAGCAGCTTAGCGAACCAAGAGACCCAGTACTTC. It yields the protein CASSLANQETQYF.